This note documents a single T cell receptor (beta chain) sequence. The sample originates from a study of blood T cell repertoires in COVID-19. Background on the study: PBMCs, B-cell-depleted T cells, or T cells provided the cDNA or gDNA that made up the material.

The V gene end was trimmed by 4 bases and the J gene end by 7 bases; junction bases not matched to a gene: 11. In germline, CDR1 is SGHRS, CDR2 YFSETQ. This CDR3 is built from 14 residues. As handled by the study authors: Counts of nucleated cells, estimated from reference gene primer amplification, were obtained. Repertoires were generated with immunoSEQ multiplex PCR, while TCRdb's copy carries only in-frame clones and drops some. Clone size and V and J calls were adopted from that table, with D and trimming inferred from the DNA. The data hold some 58,000 clones, with 90% observed a single time. The clonotype originates from a man aged 35 to 55 with acute or convalescent COVID-19. This sequence joins TRBV5-1 and TRBJ2-7; TRBD2 matches 7 bases. Sequenced: peripheral blood. The CDR3 DNA sequence: TGCGCCAGCAGCCTGGGCACCGGGGAGGGGGAGCAGTACTTC. Translated, it gives CASSLGTGEGEQYF. The variable domain in full, with the rest retrieved from reference TRBV5-1 and TRBJ2-7, is KAGVTQTPRYLIKTRGQQVTLSCSPISGHRSVSWYQQTPGQGLQFLFEYFSETQRNKGNFPGRFSGRQFSNSRSEMNVSTLELGDSALYLCASSLGTGEGEQYFGPGTRLTVT.